Reported below is one TCR beta chain. This sample is drawn from a study of control samples from healthy donors and cancer patients. Sequencing used immunoSEQ multiplex PCR; TCRdb keeps in-frame clones, though not all of them. The sample includes under 450,000 clones, 80% to 95% seen only once; the top ten take more than 6%. The CDR3 extends over 16 amino acids. Germline V CDR1 and CDR2: SGHNT, YENEEA. Deletions cut 5 bases from V and 0 bases from J, with 14 bases between. The chain uses TRBV11-3 and TRBJ1-5; D perhaps matches TRBD1 (6 bases). The sequence came from a man in his forties or fifties with head and neck cancer. Sequencing was done on a sample of PBMCs. Written as DNA, the CDR3 is TGTGCCAGCAGCAGGCAGGGGAAAGATAGCAATCAGCCCCAGCATTTT. It codes for CASSRQGKDSNQPQHF.